A single sample gave rise to the 16 T cell receptor beta chains below, sequenced in a study of shared clonotypes between healthy human individuals. Clones were read by immunoSEQ multiplex PCR, and TCRdb kept only the in-frame ones, dropping some. The repertoire holds 2 million to 3 million clones, with roughly 92% as singletons. The source material was naive CD4+ T cells sorted from blood. The subset was: CD45RA+ positively selected. These TCRs come from a man aged 18 to 30 in good health.

The V call is TRBV10-3, the J call TRBJ2-3, with 7 bases matching TRBD2. V lost 3 bases, J lost 2 bases, and 8 bases stayed unmatched. Per germline, CDR1 ENHRY and CDR2 SYGVKD. The CDR3 loop spans 16 amino acids. CDR3 in amino acids: CAISDFASGNTDTQYF. As DNA, the CDR3 is TGTGCCATCAGTGATTTTGCTAGCGGTAACACAGATACGCAGTATTTT.

This clone was seen only a few times. Distinct nucleotide sequences in the sample also encode this CDR3. The J gene is TRBJ1-5, the V gene TRBV19; 8 bases map to TRBD1. The CDR3 consists of 14 residues. Germline V gives CDR1 LNHDA, CDR2 SQIVND (reference sequence). V gave up 6 bases and J gave up 2 bases; unmatched junction bases: 3. CDR3 nucleotides: TGTGCCAGTAGCCCGACAGGGGGCAATCAGCCCCAGCATTTT. It specifies CASSPTGGNQPQHF.

This rearrangement joins TRBV11-2 to TRBJ1-1; 7 bases are shared with TRBD1. Germline assignment: CDR1 SGHAT and CDR2 FQNNGV. V was clipped by 7 bases and J by 6 bases; unmatched bases: 14. The CDR3 runs 15 residues. CDR3 in amino acids: CASILYGQDQAEAFF. For the CDR3, the DNA is TGTGCCAGCATCCTATACGGACAGGATCAAGCTGAAGCTTTCTTT.

This clone was detected once. Distinct nucleotide sequences in the sample also encode this CDR3. The rearrangement joins TRBV27 to TRBJ1-6; no clear D gene. The CDR3 is 12 residues long. Germline V gene sequence: CDR1 MNHEY, CDR2 SMNVEV (reference sequence). The germline V and J ends were trimmed by 2 bases and 6 bases, with 2 bases remaining between them. The CDR3 here is CASSLLNSPLHF. CDR3 sequence (DNA): TGTGCCAGCAGTTTACTTAATTCACCCCTCCACTTT.

This rearrangement joins TRBV5-4 to TRBJ2-3; the D is unclear. The germline V gene has CDR1 SGHNT and CDR2 YYREEE (reference sequence). V was trimmed by 0 bases and J by 1 base, leaving 12 bases between them. CDR3 length: 16 amino acids. The CDR3, as DNA: TGTGCCAGCAGCTTGGCCATAGGTCAGGGCACAGATACGCAGTATTTT. Its protein is CASSLAIGQGTDTQYF.

The rearrangement joins TRBV6-5 to TRBJ1-4; 9 bases align to TRBD1. Germline assignment: CDR1 MNHEY and CDR2 SVGAGI. J was trimmed by 8 bases and V by 4 bases; bases with no gene match: 5. The CDR3 is made up of 14 amino acids. CDR3 nucleotide sequence: TGTGCCAGCAGTTCTGGGACAGGGAACGAAAAACTGTTTTTT. It codes for CASSSGTGNEKLFF.

Only a few counts were recorded for this clone. The chain links TRBV2 to TRBJ1-2; 8 nucleotides align to TRBD1. Looked up from germline, CDR1 is SNHLY and CDR2 is FYNNEI. The CDR3 runs to 15 residues. V was pared by 7 bases and J by 4 bases, with 11 bases of the junction left unmatched. The CDR3 region has the DNA TGTGCCAGCATAAGACGGACAGGGTCCGTCTATGGCTACACCTTC. Translated: CASIRRTGSVYGYTF.

This clone was counted once. The V and J genes are TRBV10-3 and TRBJ2-3; 8 bases fit TRBD2. CDR1 and CDR2 from the germline V gene are ENHRY and SYGVKD. J lost 3 bases, V lost 2 bases, and 4 bases had no gene match. This CDR3 contains 15 residues. The CDR3 coding sequence is TGTGCCATCAGTGAGGGCGTAGCGGGGACAGATACGCAGTATTTT. It is translated as CAISEGVAGTDTQYF.

The chain employs TRBV11-2 and TRBJ2-7; possibly TRBD2 for D (5 bases). V was trimmed by 0 bases and J by 0 bases, leaving 9 bases between them. The CDR3 is made up of 15 amino acids. CDR1 and CDR2 (germline): SGHAT, FQNNGV. CDR3 in amino acids: CASSLELDHSYEQYF. The CDR3, as DNA: TGTGCCAGCAGCTTAGAACTAGACCACTCCTACGAGCAGTACTTC.

This clone was observed a handful of times. The sample holds other DNA sequences that translate to the same CDR3. The CDR3 region is CASSVGAGANTGELFF. The CDR3 bases are TGTGCCAGCAGCGTAGGGGCAGGGGCGAACACCGGGGAGCTGTTTTTT. This chain uses TRBV9 with TRBJ2-2, with D maybe TRBD1 (6 bases). The length of the CDR3 is 16 residues. V lost 0 bases, J lost 0 bases, and 9 bases lay in between. CDR1 is SGDLS, CDR2 YYNGEE, per germline. The whole variable domain, remainder taken from reference TRBV9 and TRBJ2-2, is DSGVTQTPKHLITATGQRVTLRCSPRSGDLSVYWYQQSLDQGLQFLIQYYNGEERAKGNILERFSAQQFPDLHSELNLSSLELGDSALYFCASSVGAGANTGELFFGEGSRLTVL.

This chain joins TRBV6-1 and TRBJ2-7, with TRBD2 matching 9 bases. Unmatched junction bases numbered 8, after V lost 6 bases and J lost 5 bases. The CDR3 consists of 14 residues. Germline V gene sequence: CDR1 MNHNS, CDR2 SASEGT. CDR3 nucleotides: TGTGCCAGCAGGACTCTAGCGGGGTCTGACGAGCAGTACTTC. It codes for CASRTLAGSDEQYF.

V and J are TRBV6-1 and TRBJ2-7; D gene uncertain. Germline CDR1 reads MNHNS; CDR2 reads SASEGT. V dropped 1 base and J dropped 2 bases, with 15 bases sitting between them. This CDR3 comprises 16 residues. The DNA of the CDR3 is TGTGCCAGCAGTGAAGTAACCCCAGGCCGACCCTACGAGCAGTACTTC. Translating it yields CASSEVTPGRPYEQYF.

The chain uses TRBV2 and TRBJ2-3; no firm D call. Trimming left V 10 bases short and J 2 bases short, with 13 bases between. This CDR3 is 13 amino acids long. The germline V gene encodes CDR1 SNHLY and CDR2 FYNNEI. In DNA form, the CDR3 reads TGTGCCAACAGATGGATATTCACAGATACGCAGTATTTT. Translated, it gives CANRWIFTDTQYF. Full variable domain (rest looked up from reference TRBV2 and TRBJ2-3): EPEVTQTPSHQVTQMGQEVILRCVPISNHLYFYWYRQILGQKVEFLVSFYNNEISEKSEIFDDQFSVERPDGSNFTLKIRSTKLEDSAMYFCANRWIFTDTQYFGPGTRLTVL.

This chain connects TRBV18 to TRBJ2-7, with D perhaps being TRBD1 or TRBD2 (6 bases each). Germline CDR1 reads KGHSH; CDR2 reads LQKENI. The CDR3 runs 10 residues. The CDR3 protein is CASSQGGPMV. Here the CDR3 DNA reads TGTGCCAGCTCACAGGGGGGCCCCATGGTC.

The genes are TRBV14 and TRBJ1-1; 7 bases fit TRBD1. V dropped 4 bases and J dropped 7; count of bases not matched to a gene: 6. The CDR3 has 13 residues. Germline-derived CDR1 and CDR2 are SGHDN and FVKESK. CDR3 DNA: TGTGCCAGCAGCCCGAAGGACAGGCTTGAAGCTTTCTTT. Translating it yields CASSPKDRLEAFF.

V and J are TRBV19 and TRBJ2-1, with 12 bases matching TRBD2. CDR3 length: 18 residues. The germline V gene encodes CDR1 LNHDA and CDR2 SQIVND (reference sequence). J was trimmed by 8 bases and V by 5 bases; bases with no gene match: 16. As DNA, the CDR3 is TGTGCCAGTAGTGGAAGCCGGACTAGCGGGAAATCGGTGCATGAGCAGTTCTTC. This gives the protein CASSGSRTSGKSVHEQFF.